These 29 T cell receptor beta chains were sequenced from one sample in a study of OX40 agonist ivuxolimab in advanced cancers. Generated by immunoSEQ multiplex PCR, the TCRdb table keeps only in-frame clones and is missing some. This table holds roughly 76,000 clones, 70% to 90% found once. The specimen was CD4+ or CD8+ T cells sorted from blood, collected in a trial of the OX40 agonist ivuxolimab. All receptors derive from an adult with an advanced solid tumor such as melanoma, head and neck, liver or kidney cancer.

The chain employs TRBV7-6 and TRBJ1-1; D uncertain. The length of the CDR3 is 16 residues. Trimming shortened V by 1 base and J by 4 bases, and 16 bases separated the two germline ends. Germline V gene lookup returns CDR1 SGHVS and CDR2 FNYEAQ. The CDR3 nucleotides are TGTGCCAGCAGCTTAGATGTGGGGAGAAGTGGCACTGAAGCTTTCTTT. Translated: CASSLDVGRSGTEAFF.

DNA of the CDR3: TGTGCCAGCAGTTTATGGTCGGGAGCGGGTTACTTC. This encodes CASSLWSGAGYF. The chain couples TRBV28 to TRBJ2-7, with D perhaps TRBD2 (6 bases). Per germline, CDR1 MDHEN and CDR2 SYDVKM. The germline V and J ends were trimmed by 0 bases and 13 bases, with 13 bases remaining between them. The CDR3 sequence is 12 residues long.

This chain's CDR3 is CASSLALGPGNEQFF. Written as DNA, the CDR3 is TGTGCCAGCAGCTTAGCCCTGGGACCTGGCAATGAGCAGTTCTTC. The chain carries TRBV7-7 and TRBJ2-1, with D perhaps TRBD1 or TRBD2 (5 bases each). Germline CDR1 is SSHAT and CDR2 is FNYEAQ (reference sequence). V lost 0 bases to trimming and J lost 6 bases, with 12 bases between them. This CDR3 spans 15 amino acids.

This rearrangement joins TRBV28 to TRBJ2-4, with 7 bases lining up with TRBD1. The trim removed 8 bases at V and 9 bases at J, leaving 10 bases unmatched. The germline CDR1 and CDR2 sequences are MDHEN and SYDVKM. There are 13 residues in the CDR3. The CDR3 nucleotides are TGTGCCAGCTCGGGAAGGGGGCAAAGCATTCAGTACTTC. It specifies CASSGRGQSIQYF.

This clone has a handful of counts. J is TRBJ1-2 and V is TRBV5-1; D is ambiguous. The V gene lost 2 bases and the J gene lost 4 bases, with 9 bases spanning the gap. Germline CDR1 SGHRS, CDR2 YFSETQ. The length of the CDR3 is 13 residues. CDR3 loop: CASSFDTTYGYTF. The CDR3 bases are TGCGCCAGCAGCTTCGACACCACCTATGGCTACACCTTC. Combining the CDR3 with reference TRBV5-1 and TRBJ1-2 gives the whole variable domain KAGVTQTPRYLIKTRGQQVTLSCSPISGHRSVSWYQQTPGQGLQFLFEYFSETQRNKGNFPGRFSGRQFSNSRSEMNVSTLELGDSALYLCASSFDTTYGYTFGSGTRLTVV.

The chain employs TRBV7-2 and TRBJ1-2; D is ambiguous. CDR3 length: 13 amino acids. Between the trimmed V and J ends, which lost 5 bases and 1 base, there was a span of 8 bases. Per the germline V gene, CDR1 is SGHTA and CDR2 is FQGNSA. CDR3 sequence: CASSPGSNYGYTF. In DNA form, the CDR3 reads TGTGCCAGCAGCCCAGGCAGTAACTATGGCTACACCTTC. The full variable domain, rest sourced from reference TRBV7-2 and TRBJ1-2, is GAGVSQSPSNKVTEKGKDVELRCDPISGHTALYWYRQSLGQGLEFLIYFQGNSAPDKSGLPSDRFSAERTGGSVSTLTIQRTQQEDSAVYLCASSPGSNYGYTFGSGTRLTVV.

The chain joins TRBV6-5 to TRBJ1-2; 8 nucleotides line up with TRBD1. The V segment lost 5 bases and the J segment 9 bases; nucleotides outside the gene matches: 11. The germline V gene encodes CDR1 MNHEY and CDR2 SVGAGI. The CDR3 runs to 14 residues. The CDR3 DNA reads TGTGCCAGCAGTCAAAGGACAGGGTCGGAGAGCTACACCTTC. It encodes CASSQRTGSESYTF.

This chain uses TRBV6-6 with TRBJ2-2, with D tentatively TRBD1 or TRBD2 (7 bases each). The germline gives CDR1 MNHNY, CDR2 SVGAGI (reference sequence). Deletions cut 6 bases from V and 0 bases from J, with 14 bases between. There are 16 residues in the CDR3. The CDR3 region is CASSRGGDTNTGELFF. The DNA of the CDR3 is TGTGCCAGCAGCAGGGGGGGGGACACGAACACCGGGGAGCTGTTTTTT.

This clone was counted only a few times. The J gene is TRBJ1-2, the V gene TRBV5-4; D unclear. V was pared by 0 bases and J by 2 bases, with 2 bases between. Germline values: CDR1 SGHNT, CDR2 YYREEE (reference sequence). This CDR3 spans 12 amino acids. CDR3 nucleotides: TGTGCCAGCAGCTTGGAAAACTATGGCTACACCTTC. Protein product: CASSLENYGYTF.

Only one count was recorded for this clone. The rearrangement links TRBV6-1 to TRBJ2-7; TRBD1 agrees at 9 bases. CDR3 length: 16 amino acids. Trimming removed 4 bases from V and 4 bases from J; junction bases left unmatched: 11. Germline CDR1 MNHNS, CDR2 SASEGT. CDR3 loop: CASSAFAGTGNYEQYF. The CDR3 DNA sequence: TGTGCCAGCAGTGCCTTTGCCGGGACAGGGAATTACGAGCAGTACTTC.

V usage is TRBV4-3 and J usage is TRBJ1-2; 7 bases are shared with TRBD1. The CDR3 runs to 15 residues. J was trimmed by 3 bases and V by 1 base; bases with no gene match: 5. Germline CDR1 reads LGHNA; CDR2 reads YSLEER. CDR3 sequence reads: CASSQGQGRDYGYTF. Here the CDR3 DNA reads TGCGCCAGCAGCCAAGGACAGGGCAGAGACTATGGCTACACCTTC.

The chain joins TRBV12-5 to TRBJ2-7; D gene uncertain. V lost 2 bases to trimming and J lost 6 bases, with 5 bases between them. Per the germline V gene, CDR1 is LGHNT and CDR2 is FRNRAP. The CDR3 covers 11 residues. CDR3 sequence (DNA): TGTGCTAGTGGTTTGTTCTCCGAGCAGTACTTC. Residues: CASGLFSEQYF.

CDR3 loop: CASSRTDRGRDSGANVLTF. CDR3 nucleotides: TGCGCCAGCAGCCGCACAGACAGGGGCCGTGACTCTGGGGCCAACGTCCTGACTTTC. The chain uses TRBV5-1 and TRBJ2-6; the match to TRBD1 covers 8 bases. The junction had 12 bases not matched to a gene; V was cut back by 4 bases and J by 0 bases. Germline values: CDR1 SGHRS, CDR2 YFSETQ. The length of the CDR3 is 19 residues.

This chain links TRBV18 with TRBJ1-1, with no clear D. The CDR3 is 12 amino acids. Germline V gene lookup returns CDR1 KGHSH and CDR2 LQKENI. The V end was cut by 3 bases, the J end by 5 bases, with 7 bases between. The CDR3 nucleotides are TGTGCCAGCTCACCCATGGGGACTGAAGCTTTCTTT. Its translation is CASSPMGTEAFF.

The genes are TRBV19 and TRBJ1-5; 7 bases fit TRBD1. CDR3 length equals 14 residues. CDR1 and CDR2 from the germline V gene are LNHDA and SQIVND (reference sequence). V shed 9 bases, J shed 2 bases, and the junction held 7 bases outside the gene matches. CDR3: CASRGDGGNQPQHF. In DNA form, the CDR3 reads TGTGCCAGCAGGGGGGATGGGGGCAATCAGCCCCAGCATTTT. Using reference TRBV19 and TRBJ1-5 for the parts outside the CDR3, the full variable domain is DGGITQSPKYLFRKEGQNVTLSCEQNLNHDAMYWYRQDPGQGLRLIYYSQIVNDFQKGDIAEGYSVSREKKESFPLTVTSAQKNPTAFYLCASRGDGGNQPQHFGDGTRLSIL.

The gene calls are TRBV5-1 and TRBJ2-7; TRBD1 or TRBD2 may be the D gene (5 bases each). Trimming left V 6 bases short and J 1 base short, with 14 bases between. The CDR3 extends over 14 amino acids. Germline V gene sequence: CDR1 SGHRS, CDR2 YFSETQ. CDR3 loop: CASTPGAVSYEQYF. The CDR3 DNA reads as TGCGCCAGCACCCCCGGGGCTGTTTCCTACGAGCAGTACTTC.

This clone has just a few counts. V and J are TRBV7-2 and TRBJ2-1; TRBD2 matches 10 bases. V gave up 1 base and J gave up 12 bases; unmatched junction bases: 15. The germline gives CDR1 SGHTA, CDR2 FQGNSA. The CDR3 totals 17 residues. The CDR3 nucleotides are TGTGCCAGCAGCTTAGAAGTAGCGGGGGGCCTAAGGCGGTTGCAGTTCTTC. It yields the protein CASSLEVAGGLRRLQFF.

The V gene is TRBV6-5, the J gene TRBJ1-1; 7 positions agree with TRBD1. Germline loops: CDR1 MNHEY, CDR2 SVGAGI. The CDR3 totals 14 residues. V shed 6 bases, J shed 3 bases, and the junction held 7 bases outside the gene matches. DNA of the CDR3: TGTGCCAGCAGAGTGGAGGGGGCGGACACTGAAGCTTTCTTT. This translates into CASRVEGADTEAFF.

The genes are TRBV5-8 and TRBJ1-4; no clear D. Germline CDR1 is SGHTS and CDR2 is YDEGEE. V lost 1 base, J lost 0 bases, and 10 bases lay in between. This CDR3 spans 16 amino acids. CDR3 nucleotide sequence: TGTGCCAGCAGCTTGTGGGCAATTGCAACTAATGAAAAACTGTTTTTT. Amino acid sequence: CASSLWAIATNEKLFF.

The chain links TRBV10-3 to TRBJ2-6; no clear D. Per germline, CDR1 ENHRY and CDR2 SYGVKD. CDR3 length equals 13 residues. With 11 bases removed from V and 2 bases from J, the gap between germline ends came to 10 bases. The CDR3 sequence is CAFSQAGANVLTF. The CDR3 coding sequence is TGTGCCTTTAGTCAGGCTGGGGCCAACGTCCTGACTTTC.

The chain combines TRBV19 with TRBJ2-7, with 10 bases that match TRBD1. V trimming: 1 base; J trimming: 4 bases; junction bases outside the gene matches: 10. There are 17 residues in the CDR3. Germline lookup yields CDR1 LNHDA and CDR2 SQIVND (reference sequence). The CDR3 here is CASSIALRGTGVYEQYF. In nucleotides, the CDR3 is TGTGCCAGTAGTATAGCCCTGCGCGGGACAGGGGTGTACGAGCAGTACTTC.

The rearrangement uses TRBV7-9 and TRBJ2-1, with 8 nucleotides matching TRBD2. Unmatched junction bases numbered 12, after V lost 7 bases and J lost 7 bases. Germline loops: CDR1 SEHNR, CDR2 FQNEAQ (reference sequence). This CDR3 region has 15 residues. CDR3 DNA sequence: TGTGCCAGCACCCTAGCCAGCGGGGGATGGAATGAGCAGTTCTTC. Amino acids: CASTLASGGWNEQFF.

This clone appeared once. The chain joins TRBV5-4 to TRBJ2-1; TRBD2 aligns across 8 bases. With V trimmed by 1 base and J by 2 bases, 5 bases remained unmatched. This CDR3 region has 16 residues. Germline V lookup: CDR1 SGHNT, CDR2 YYREEE (reference sequence). In DNA form, the CDR3 reads TGTGCCAGCAGCTTGTTCAGCGGGGGAGCCTACAATGAGCAGTTCTTC. Amino acids: CASSLFSGGAYNEQFF.

The V gene is TRBV10-3, the J gene TRBJ2-7; 14 nucleotides align to TRBD2. With V trimmed by 10 bases and J by 6 bases, 14 bases remained unmatched. CDR1 and CDR2 (germline): ENHRY, SYGVKD. This CDR3 is 16 amino acids long. The CDR3, as DNA: TGTGCCACCCTCTCCCGGGGGACTAGCGGGAGCGGCGAGCAGTACTTC. Encoded protein: CATLSRGTSGSGEQYF.

V is TRBV5-1 and J is TRBJ2-7, with 10 positions matching TRBD1. This CDR3 comprises 14 residues. J was trimmed by 1 base and V by 3 bases; bases with no gene match: 1. CDR1 is SGHRS, CDR2 YFSETQ, per germline. This CDR3 reads CASSWTGGSYEQYF. For the CDR3, the DNA is TGCGCCAGCAGCTGGACAGGGGGGTCCTACGAGCAGTACTTC.

The J gene is TRBJ2-2, the V gene TRBV5-1; TRBD2 matches 8 bases. The CDR3 has 15 residues. CDR1 SGHRS and CDR2 YFSETQ come from the germline V gene. Trimming at V came to 4 bases and at J to 0 bases, leaving 2 bases not matched to a gene. In nucleotides, the CDR3 is TGCGCCAGCAGCGGTAGCGGGGCGAACACCGGGGAGCTGTTTTTT. It encodes CASSGSGANTGELFF.

This rearrangement joins TRBV27 to TRBJ2-7; D might be TRBD1 (6 bases). With 5 bases removed from V and 6 bases from J, the gap between germline ends came to 17 bases. CDR1 is MNHEY and CDR2 is SMNVEV in the germline V gene (reference sequence). The CDR3 length is 14 residues. CDR3 protein: CASSRRGVLGEQYF. The CDR3 bases are TGTGCCAGCAGTCGCAGGGGTGTTTTGGGCGAGCAGTACTTC.

The chain is built from TRBV27 and TRBJ1-6, with D possibly being TRBD1 (6 bases). Per germline, CDR1 MNHEY and CDR2 SMNVEV (reference sequence). The CDR3 extends over 12 amino acids. Trimming left V 6 bases short and J 10 bases short, with 10 bases between. The CDR3 nucleotides are TGTGCCAGCAGAACAGGGTCATCACCCCTCCACTTT. Protein product: CASRTGSSPLHF.

This chain uses TRBV11-2 with TRBJ2-3, with D possibly being TRBD1 (7 bases). The V and J ends lost 3 bases and 0 bases respectively, with 13 bases between them. Germline CDR1 SGHAT, CDR2 FQNNGV. This CDR3 has 16 amino acids. CDR3 DNA sequence: TGTGCCAGCAGCTTCCGGCAGGGGGGAAGCACAGATACGCAGTATTTT. This encodes CASSFRQGGSTDTQYF.